This TCR beta chain is from a study of neurological immune-mediated disorders. Individuals who volunteered at a blood bank located in Maryland, USA, made up the group of healthy controls. One entry per CDR3 protein, called by TCRdb with MiXCR from the 5' RACE reads. The sample comprises 72,000 or so distinct CDR3 sequences, over 15% of which are singletons, and approximately 15% rests with the top ten. This sequence was found in a woman aged 40 to 55 in good health. The sample comprised PBMCs.

The CDR3 loop is CASSQVSDYGYTF. CDR3 in DNA: TGTGCCAGCAGCCAAGTTAGCGACTATGGCTACACCTTC. The chain employs TRBV3-1 and TRBJ1-2; D call uncertain. Trimming removed 1 base at V and 3 bases at J, with 6 bases between. The CDR3 has 13 residues. Germline CDR1 reads LGHDT; CDR2 reads YNNKEL (reference sequence).